Presented here are 8 T cell receptor beta chains from one specimen sequenced in a study of cytomegalovirus exposure and HLA in healthy donors. Clones were sequenced by immunoSEQ multiplex PCR, and TCRdb holds only the in-frame ones, with some missing. This table holds about 78,000 clones, less than 96% found once. Source material: PBMCs. Receptors were obtained from a man between 18 and 35 years old in good health and CMV-seropositive.

In DNA form, the CDR3 reads TGTGCCAGCAGACGCGACCCCTACCGGACTAGCGGCGACCCCACAGATACGCAGTATTTT. It codes for CASRRDPYRTSGDPTDTQYF. The rearrangement uses TRBV27 and TRBJ2-3; 10 bases are shared with TRBD2. Losses at the gene ends were 6 bases for V and 2 bases for J; bases not matched to a gene: 20. Germline CDR1 is MNHEY and CDR2 is SMNVEV (reference sequence). This CDR3 has 20 residues.

V usage is TRBV27 and J usage is TRBJ1-2, with 7 bases identical to TRBD1. The CDR3 consists of 14 residues. CDR1 is MNHEY, CDR2 SMNVEV, per germline (reference sequence). With 4 bases clipped from V and 7 bases from J, the junction kept 9 bases outside the gene matches. The CDR3 loop reads CASSSGGNRGGYTF. Here the CDR3 DNA reads TGTGCCAGCAGTTCTGGGGGAAACAGGGGTGGCTACACCTTC.

The rearrangement uses TRBV9 and TRBJ2-2; weak D call: TRBD2 (5 bases). Germline V gene lookup returns CDR1 SGDLS and CDR2 YYNGEE. The V gene lost 0 bases and the J gene lost 1 base, with 10 bases spanning the gap. The CDR3 has 16 residues. CDR3 bases: TGTGCCAGCAGCGTAGGAACGGGGAAGAACACCGGGGAGCTGTTTTTT. This translates into CASSVGTGKNTGELFF. The complete variable domain, with remaining parts taken from reference TRBV9 and TRBJ2-2, reads DSGVTQTPKHLITATGQRVTLRCSPRSGDLSVYWYQQSLDQGLQFLIQYYNGEERAKGNILERFSAQQFPDLHSELNLSSLELGDSALYFCASSVGTGKNTGELFFGEGSRLTVL.

This chain joins TRBV5-6 and TRBJ1-1; maybe TRBD1 (5 bases). Between the trimmed V and J ends, which lost 0 bases and 7 bases, there was a span of 10 bases. This CDR3 comprises 13 residues. CDR1 is SGHDT and CDR2 is YYEEEE in the germline V gene. The CDR3 nucleotides are TGTGCCAGCAGCTTGGACAGGTTACATGAAGCTTTCTTT. Residues: CASSLDRLHEAFF.

V usage is TRBV9 and J usage is TRBJ2-5; 8 positions match TRBD2. The J segment lost 4 bases and the V segment lost 0 bases, leaving 5 bases of the junction unmatched. Germline CDR1 is SGDLS and CDR2 is YYNGEE. CDR3 length equals 15 residues. The CDR3 DNA follows: TGTGCCAGCAGCGTAGCGGGAGGGTTTGTAGAGACCCAGTACTTC. Amino acid sequence: CASSVAGGFVETQYF.

The chain uses TRBV6-1 and TRBJ2-2, with a tentative D call TRBD1 (6 bases). V lost 6 bases and J lost 1, with 12 bases in between. Germline V CDR1 and CDR2: MNHNS, SASEGT. This CDR3 has 15 amino acids. CDR3 nucleotide sequence: TGTGCCAGCAGGGGTAAACAGGGGAACACCGGGGAGCTGTTTTTT. Amino acids: CASRGKQGNTGELFF.

Only one count was recorded for this clone. The V and J genes are TRBV6-5 and TRBJ2-6; possible D gene TRBD1, 6 bases. Germline CDR1 reads MNHEY; CDR2 reads SVGAGI. The CDR3 has 15 residues. Trimming pared 6 bases from V and 4 bases from J, leaving 13 bases between. CDR3 protein: CASRSQGVGANVLTF. The CDR3 DNA reads as TGTGCCAGCAGATCACAGGGAGTAGGGGCCAACGTCCTGACTTTC.

Remarks on this clone: A read error may produce the germline difference seen at one junction end. The chain couples TRBV9 to TRBJ2-3, with D possibly being TRBD1 (6 bases). The CDR3 is made up of 12 amino acids. Germline V CDR1 and CDR2: SGDLS, YYNGEE. CDR3 DNA: TGTGCCAGCAGCGCTGGGACACTTACTGGGGATTTT. Translated: CASSAGTLTGDF.